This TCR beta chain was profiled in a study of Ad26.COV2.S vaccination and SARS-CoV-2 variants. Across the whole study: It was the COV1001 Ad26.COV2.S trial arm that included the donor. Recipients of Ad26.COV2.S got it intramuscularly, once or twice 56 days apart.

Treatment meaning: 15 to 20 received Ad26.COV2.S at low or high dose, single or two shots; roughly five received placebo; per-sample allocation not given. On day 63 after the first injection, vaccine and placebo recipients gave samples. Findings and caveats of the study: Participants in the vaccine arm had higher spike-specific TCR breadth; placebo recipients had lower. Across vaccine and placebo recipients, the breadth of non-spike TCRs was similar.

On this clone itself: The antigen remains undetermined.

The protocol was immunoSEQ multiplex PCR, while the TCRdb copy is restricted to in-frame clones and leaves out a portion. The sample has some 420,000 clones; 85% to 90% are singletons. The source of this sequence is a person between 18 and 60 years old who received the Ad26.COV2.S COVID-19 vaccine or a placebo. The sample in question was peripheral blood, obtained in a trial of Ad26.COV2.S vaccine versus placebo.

As DNA, the CDR3 is TGTGCCACCAGTGATTCCCCGGGGGCAACGAACACCGGGGAGCTGTTTTTT. This sequence encodes CATSDSPGATNTGELFF. J is TRBJ2-2 and V is TRBV24-1; the D gene could be TRBD1 or TRBD2 (6 bases each). V was shortened by 2 bases and J by 0 bases, with 12 bases between the two germline ends. Germline-derived CDR1 and CDR2 are KGHDR and SFDVKD. This CDR3 contains 17 residues.